This T cell receptor (beta chain) is drawn from a study of regulatory T cells in long-lasting Graves disease (dated by TCRdb to the early 2020s). Turning to the overall study: To count as having persistent Graves' disease, a patient had to have received antithyroid drug treatment for over 5 years with TSH receptor autoantibodies remaining persistently positive. The study was registered as a clinical trial and conducted in China. Antithyroid drugs had been taken for 8.5 to 13 years on average by persistent Graves' disease patients in the clinical cohort. This study used TCR sequencing and RNA sequencing of peripheral blood to compare persistent Graves' disease patients against newly diagnosed Graves' disease patients. A total of 35 or so samples were covered by TCR sequencing, comprising some 13 persistent and roughly 20 newly diagnosed Graves' disease patients. Overall results and qualifications from the work: A larger number of public clonotypes was shared among persistent patients (around 2,500) than among newly diagnosed patients (around 970). Persistent disease showed preferential use of TRBV28, TRBJ1-2 and TRBJ2-5, whereas newly diagnosed disease favored TRBV20-1 and TRBJ2-1. Peripheral blood alone was examined, since thyroid tissue, which constituted the primary lesion, could not be accessed. Only the TCR beta chain was sequenced and analyzed. As a limitation, the authors acknowledged that the small sample size may reduce accuracy. Lower TCR Shannon entropy and fewer highly expanded clones were observed in persistent Graves' disease patients than in newly diagnosed patients, which suggested clonal expansion.

For CDR1 and CDR2, the germline V gene (reference sequence) lists LGHDT and YNNKEL. Including cysteine and phenylalanine, the CDR3 has 12 amino acids. CDR3 DNA is the only sequence kept; it has 36 bases, read in frame from the first base. The junction shows trimming of 4 bases on V and 8 bases on J, plus 11 bases between the germline ends. The time point label on this specimen signifies: persistent/refractory GD, antithyroid drugs over 5 years with positive TRAb. For both TCR sequencing and RNA sequencing, RNA was extracted from PBMCs using TRIzol. The diagnosis of Graves' disease was made according to American Thyroid Association guidelines. Recruitment of patients was carried out at an endocrinology department in Xi'an, China. From each patient, roughly 9 milliliters of peripheral blood was collected into an EDTA anticoagulant tube. Ficoll Paque Plus density gradient separation was used to isolate PBMCs, and no further T cell sorting was performed. An Agilent 2100 Bioanalyzer and agarose gel were used to check RNA quality, while a NanoDrop 2000 measured RNA concentration.

Receptor amplification or capture employed multiplex PCR. Sequencing was performed on an Illumina HiSeq 4000. iRepertoire HTBI primers and Arm-PCR amplification of CDR3 regions were used to construct TCR beta libraries. Before sequencing, the PCR products went through gel purification. On the authors' methods: A total of 62 TRBV and 14 TRBJ segments were identified across samples and were used for gene usage analysis of CDR3 amino acid clonotypes. Filtered high-quality paired reads were merged into contigs using COPE and FqMerger. Contigs were aligned with BLAST to IMGT TRBV, TRBD and TRBJ reference genes, and CDR3 was defined per IMGT. Highly expanded clones were defined as clonotypes with a frequency above 0.1%. Repertoire diversity was measured by Shannon entropy, and V-J evenness by the Gini coefficient. A clonotype found in more than one individual was treated as public. TCRdb reworked the public reads: Q25 trimming with fastp, MiXCR clone assembly, productive beta chains retained. Every CDR3 protein is listed once, alongside the most common genes and DNA of its rows. These V and J calls derive from TCRdb rather than the authors' analysis. Recorded for this sample are about 460,000 distinct CDR3 sequences; under 25% of them occurred a single time. The ten largest make up over 10% of the sample.

This clonotype has at least ten counts. The target of this receptor is not known. Within one base of it there is no much larger clone, and no base qualities were kept. This clonotype was sampled from a female donor with Graves disease. Sequenced material: peripheral blood mononuclear cells (PBMCs), taken when the disease was refractory, from a patient treated with antithyroid drugs. The chain uses TRBV3-1 and TRBJ1-2; the D gene identity is not certain. The encoded CDR3 is CASSRKPGGYTF. At the DNA level, the sequence is TGTGCCAGCAGCCGGAAACCAGGAGGCTACACCTTC.